This T cell receptor beta chain was sequenced in a study of blood T cells in healthy people across ages. The CDR3 loop spans 15 amino acids. The authors ran a second PCR of about 7 to 11 cycles using a sample-barcoded 5' primer and a J-beta primer mix. MiXCR, run by TCRdb on the 5' RACE reads, gives a single entry per CDR3 protein. The sample shows 1 million or so distinct CDR3 sequences, 20% to 25% of them seen only once. The same data also went into a second study, on T cells of mothers and their children.

The clonotype originates from a girl aged 2 to 10 in good health. The chain carries TRBV21-1 and TRBJ2-4; TRBD1, the table's D call, lacks a check against the DNA. TRBV21-1 corresponds to a pseudogene. The sequenced sample was blood. The CDR3 DNA follows: TGTGCCAGCAGCAAAGCGGGGGCGGCCAAAAACATTCAGTACTTC. It is translated as CASSKAGAAKNIQYF.